The clone carrying this T cell receptor (beta chain) turned up a few times. PCR employed 60 Vbeta and 13 Jbeta primers. Using immunoSEQ multiplex PCR, the repertoire was profiled, and TCRdb retains in-frame clones only, with some absent. The repertoire consists of about 190,000 clones, with 12% occurring once and the leading ten covering under 10%. The data derive from a study of cytomegalovirus exposure and HLA in healthy donors. The V end was cut by 0 bases, the J end by 0 bases, with 7 bases between. Per the germline V gene, CDR1 is SGHNT and CDR2 is YYREEE (reference sequence). The CDR3 consists of 15 residues.

The source material was PBMCs. This sequence was found in a man in his fifties in good health and CMV-seropositive. The chain couples TRBV5-4 to TRBJ1-5, with D unresolved. CDR3 sequence: CASSLGRGSNQPQHF. The CDR3 DNA reads TGTGCCAGCAGCTTGGGACGGGGTAGCAATCAGCCCCAGCATTTT.